This T cell receptor beta chain was obtained from a study of breast tumors, draining lymph nodes, adjacent tissues. Findings of the study overall: Tumor TCR diversity was below lymph nodes but above nontumor tissue. The data were judged consistent with most tumor T cells coming from lymph node and expanding in tumor. Luminal-like breast cancer showed significantly higher tumor–nontumor repertoire similarity than basal-like. Data only fit, rather than demonstrated, lymph node origin of most tumor T cells.

CDR3 size: 16 residues. The J segment lost 3 bases and the V segment lost 3 bases, leaving 9 bases of the junction unmatched. Germline-derived CDR1 and CDR2 are SGHNT and YYREEE (reference sequence). This clonotype was detected only a few times. Its specificity is not known. The lymph nodes were axillary draining lymph nodes from breast cancer patients. TCRdb re-analysed the multiplex PCR reads in MiXCR, keeping a single row per CDR3 protein. The sample lists about 200,000 distinct CDR3 sequences, approximately 30% occurring once. This receptor was taken from a female donor with breast cancer. Some clones in this sample may be carry-over from other donors' samples. Sequenced sample: axillary lymph node tissue. The rearrangement uses TRBV5-4 and TRBJ2-4, with 7 bases matching TRBD2. CDR3 nucleotides: TGTGCCAGCAGCTCCTCGACCACGGGGGGCAAAAACATTCAGTACTTC. Its translation: CASSSSTTGGKNIQYF.